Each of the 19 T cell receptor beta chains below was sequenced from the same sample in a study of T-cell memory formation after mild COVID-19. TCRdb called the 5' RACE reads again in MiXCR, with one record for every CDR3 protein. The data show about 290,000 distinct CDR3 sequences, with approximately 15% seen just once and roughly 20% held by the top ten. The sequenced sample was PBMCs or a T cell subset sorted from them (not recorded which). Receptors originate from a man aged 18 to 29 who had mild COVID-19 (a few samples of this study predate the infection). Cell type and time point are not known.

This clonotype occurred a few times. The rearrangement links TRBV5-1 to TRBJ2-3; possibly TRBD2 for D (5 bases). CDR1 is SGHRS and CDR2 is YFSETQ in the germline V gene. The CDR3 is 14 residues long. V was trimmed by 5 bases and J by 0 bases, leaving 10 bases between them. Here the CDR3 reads CASREGPSTDTQYF. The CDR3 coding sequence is TGCGCCAGCAGAGAGGGTCCTAGCACAGATACGCAGTATTTT. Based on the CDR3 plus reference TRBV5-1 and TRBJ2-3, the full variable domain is KAGVTQTPRYLIKTRGQQVTLSCSPISGHRSVSWYQQTPGQGLQFLFEYFSETQRNKGNFPGRFSGRQFSNSRSEMNVSTLELGDSALYLCASREGPSTDTQYFGPGTRLTVL.

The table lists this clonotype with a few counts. CDR3 bases: TGCGCCAGCCGGACGGGGTATTCTTCCTACAATGAGCAGTTCTTC. This sequence encodes CASRTGYSSYNEQFF. The chain uses TRBV4-3 and TRBJ2-1; D perhaps matches TRBD2 (5 bases). The CDR3 is 15 amino acids. The V gene lost 8 bases and the J gene lost 1 base, with 15 bases spanning the gap. The germline gives CDR1 LGHNA, CDR2 YSLEER.

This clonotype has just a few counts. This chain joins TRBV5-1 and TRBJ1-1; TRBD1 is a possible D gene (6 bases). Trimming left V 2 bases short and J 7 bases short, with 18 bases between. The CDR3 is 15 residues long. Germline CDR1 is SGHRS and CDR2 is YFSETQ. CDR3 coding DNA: TGCGCCAGCAGCTTCTGGACAGATTTCGTGGGTGAAGCTTTCTTT. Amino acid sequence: CASSFWTDFVGEAFF.

Here the CDR3 reads CASSSGTGRSEQFF. In DNA, the CDR3 is TGCGCCAGCAGCTCCGGGACAGGGAGGAGTGAGCAGTTCTTC. V is TRBV5-1 and J is TRBJ2-1, with 9 positions matching TRBD1. Per germline, CDR1 SGHRS and CDR2 YFSETQ. This CDR3 has 14 amino acids. With V trimmed by 3 bases and J by 9 bases, 7 bases remained unmatched.

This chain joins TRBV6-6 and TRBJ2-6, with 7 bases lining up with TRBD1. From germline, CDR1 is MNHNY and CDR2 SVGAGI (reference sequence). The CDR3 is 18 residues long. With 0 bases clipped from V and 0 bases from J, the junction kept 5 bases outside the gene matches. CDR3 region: CASSYSTGAYSGANVLTF. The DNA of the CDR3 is TGTGCCAGCAGTTACTCAACAGGGGCCTACTCTGGGGCCAACGTCCTGACTTTC.

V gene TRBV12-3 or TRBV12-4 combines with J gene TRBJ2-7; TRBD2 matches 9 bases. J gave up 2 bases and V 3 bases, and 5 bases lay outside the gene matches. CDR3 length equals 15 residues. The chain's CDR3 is CASSFASGAAYEQYF. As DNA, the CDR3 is TGTGCCAGCAGTTTCGCTAGCGGGGCCGCCTACGAGCAGTACTTC.

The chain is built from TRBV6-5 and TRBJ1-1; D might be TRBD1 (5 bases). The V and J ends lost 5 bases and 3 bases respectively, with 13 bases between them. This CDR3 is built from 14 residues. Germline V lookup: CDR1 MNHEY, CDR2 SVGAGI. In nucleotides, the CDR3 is TGTGCCAGCAGTAAATCAGGGCGAGACACTGAAGCTTTCTTT. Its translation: CASSKSGRDTEAFF.

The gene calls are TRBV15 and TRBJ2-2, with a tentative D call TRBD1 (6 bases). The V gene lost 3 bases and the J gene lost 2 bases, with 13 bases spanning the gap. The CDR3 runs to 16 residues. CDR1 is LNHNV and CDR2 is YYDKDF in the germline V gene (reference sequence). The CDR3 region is CATSRPGTHNTGELFF. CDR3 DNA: TGTGCCACCAGCAGGCCCGGGACACATAACACCGGGGAGCTGTTTTTT. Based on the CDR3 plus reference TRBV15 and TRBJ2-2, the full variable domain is DAMVIQNPRYQVTQFGKPVTLSCSQTLNHNVMYWYQQKSSQAPKLLFHYYDKDFNNEADTPDNFQSRRPNTSFCFLDIRSPGLGDTAMYLCATSRPGTHNTGELFFGEGSRLTVL.

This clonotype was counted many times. Here the CDR3 reads CASSRGIRSGGYTF. The CDR3 nucleotides read TGCGCCAGCAGCCGGGGGATCCGAAGTGGGGGCTACACCTTC. The genes are TRBV5-1 and TRBJ1-2; D might be TRBD1 (5 bases). V shed 4 bases and J shed 8 bases, with 18 bases lying between them. Germline V CDR1 and CDR2: SGHRS, YFSETQ. CDR3 length: 14 residues. The variable domain in full, completed from reference TRBV5-1 and TRBJ1-2, reads KAGVTQTPRYLIKTRGQQVTLSCSPISGHRSVSWYQQTPGQGLQFLFEYFSETQRNKGNFPGRFSGRQFSNSRSEMNVSTLELGDSALYLCASSRGIRSGGYTFGSGTRLTVV.

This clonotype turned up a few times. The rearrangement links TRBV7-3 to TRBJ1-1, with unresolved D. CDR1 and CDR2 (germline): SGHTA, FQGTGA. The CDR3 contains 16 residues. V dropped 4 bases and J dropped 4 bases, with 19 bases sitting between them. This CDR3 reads CASSSAGGVGPTEAFF. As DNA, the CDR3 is TGTGCCAGCAGCTCCGCCGGTGGGGTGGGTCCCACTGAAGCTTTCTTT. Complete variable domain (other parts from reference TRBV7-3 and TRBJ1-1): GAGVSQTPSNKVTEKGKYVELRCDPISGHTALYWYRQSLGQGPEFLIYFQGTGAADDSGLPNDRFFAVRPEGSVSTLKIQRTERGDSAVYLCASSSAGGVGPTEAFFGQGTRLTVV.

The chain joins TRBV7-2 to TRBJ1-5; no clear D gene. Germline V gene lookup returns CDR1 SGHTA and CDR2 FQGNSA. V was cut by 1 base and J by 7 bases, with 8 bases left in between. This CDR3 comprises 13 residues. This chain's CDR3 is CASSLEYRQPQHF. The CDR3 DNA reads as TGTGCCAGCAGCTTAGAGTATCGACAGCCCCAGCATTTT.

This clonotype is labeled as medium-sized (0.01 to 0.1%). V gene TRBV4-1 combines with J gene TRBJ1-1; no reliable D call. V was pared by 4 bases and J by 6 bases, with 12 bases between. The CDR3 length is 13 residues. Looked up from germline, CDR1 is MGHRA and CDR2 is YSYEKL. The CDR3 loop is CASSPREVAEAFF. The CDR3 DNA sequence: TGCGCCAGCAGCCCTAGGGAGGTGGCTGAAGCTTTCTTT.

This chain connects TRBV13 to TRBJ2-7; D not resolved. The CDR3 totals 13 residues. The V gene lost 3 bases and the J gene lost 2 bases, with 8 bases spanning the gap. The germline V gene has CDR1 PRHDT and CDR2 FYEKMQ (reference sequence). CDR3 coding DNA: TGTGCCAGCAGCTTTGGTACAACCTACGAGCAGTACTTC. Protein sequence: CASSFGTTYEQYF.

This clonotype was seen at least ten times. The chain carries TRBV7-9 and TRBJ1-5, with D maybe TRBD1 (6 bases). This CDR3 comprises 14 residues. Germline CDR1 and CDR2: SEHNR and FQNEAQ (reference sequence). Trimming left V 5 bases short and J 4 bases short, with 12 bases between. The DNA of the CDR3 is TGTGCCAGCAGCCAGGGAACAGGGAATCAGCCCCAGCATTTT. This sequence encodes CASSQGTGNQPQHF.

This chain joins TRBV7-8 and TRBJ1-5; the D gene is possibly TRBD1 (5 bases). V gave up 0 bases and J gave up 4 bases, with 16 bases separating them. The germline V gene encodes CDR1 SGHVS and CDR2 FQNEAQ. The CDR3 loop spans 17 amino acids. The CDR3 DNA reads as TGTGCCAGCAGCTTAGCGCCCGTCGGGGACGGGAATCAGCCCCAGCATTTT. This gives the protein CASSLAPVGDGNQPQHF.

CDR3 nucleotide sequence: TGTGCCAGCAGTTTACAGGACAGGGCAGTGGATGGCTACACCTTC. Residues: CASSLQDRAVDGYTF. The chain carries TRBV12-3 or TRBV12-4 and TRBJ1-2, with TRBD1 matching over 8 bases. J gave up 6 bases and V 2 bases, and 8 bases lay outside the gene matches. This CDR3 comprises 15 residues.

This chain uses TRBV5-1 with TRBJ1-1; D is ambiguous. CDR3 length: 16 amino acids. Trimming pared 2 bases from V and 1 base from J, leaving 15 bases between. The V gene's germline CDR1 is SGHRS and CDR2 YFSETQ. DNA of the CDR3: TGCGCCAGCAGCTTTAAACCGCAACTCCAGAACACTGAAGCTTTCTTT. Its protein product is CASSFKPQLQNTEAFF. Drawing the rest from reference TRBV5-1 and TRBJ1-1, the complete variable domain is KAGVTQTPRYLIKTRGQQVTLSCSPISGHRSVSWYQQTPGQGLQFLFEYFSETQRNKGNFPGRFSGRQFSNSRSEMNVSTLELGDSALYLCASSFKPQLQNTEAFFGQGTRLTVV.

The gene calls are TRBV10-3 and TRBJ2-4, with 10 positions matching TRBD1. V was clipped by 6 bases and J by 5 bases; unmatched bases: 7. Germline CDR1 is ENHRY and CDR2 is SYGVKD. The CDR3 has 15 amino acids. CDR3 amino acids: CAIRGTGTGENIQYF. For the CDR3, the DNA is TGTGCCATCAGGGGGACGGGGACAGGGGAAAACATTCAGTACTTC.

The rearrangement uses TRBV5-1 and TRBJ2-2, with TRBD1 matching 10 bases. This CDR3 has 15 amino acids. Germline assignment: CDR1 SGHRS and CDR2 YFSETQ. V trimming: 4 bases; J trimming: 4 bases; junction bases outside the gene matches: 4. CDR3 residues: CASSPTGGITGELFF. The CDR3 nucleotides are TGCGCCAGCAGCCCGACAGGGGGCATCACCGGGGAGCTGTTTTTT.